Presented here are 25 T cell receptor beta chains from one specimen sequenced in a study of blood T cell repertoires in COVID-19. The method was immunoSEQ multiplex PCR; TCRdb's version includes in-frame clones alone and lacks a portion of them. The sample includes over 200,000 clones, more than 85% of them seen just once. The sample was peripheral blood. These receptors originate from a man aged 40-49 years with acute or convalescent COVID-19.

This chain links TRBV7-6 with TRBJ2-5; 7 bases align to TRBD1. This CDR3 is built from 17 residues. Per germline, CDR1 SGHVS and CDR2 FNYEAQ. V shed 5 bases, J shed 4 bases, and the junction held 16 bases outside the gene matches. CDR3 sequence reads: CASSPTTGDLTIETQYF. The CDR3 bases are TGTGCCAGCAGCCCCACTACAGGGGATCTTACTATAGAGACCCAGTACTTC.

The chain uses TRBV4-2 and TRBJ2-1; tentatively, D is TRBD2 (6 bases). The CDR3 is 16 amino acids. CDR1 LGHNA and CDR2 YNFKEQ come from the germline V gene. Trimming left V 0 bases short and J 4 bases short, with 13 bases between. CDR3 sequence: CASSQEGLGLYNEQFF. CDR3 sequence (DNA): TGTGCCAGCAGCCAAGAAGGACTCGGACTATACAATGAGCAGTTCTTC.

The gene calls are TRBV6-4 and TRBJ2-7, with D uncertain. This CDR3 spans 11 amino acids. CDR1 and CDR2 from the germline V gene are MRHNA and SNTAGT. V was clipped by 7 bases and J by 2 bases, with 6 bases between them. The CDR3 DNA reads as TGTGCCAGCACCACTACCTACGAGCAGTACTTC. Translation: CASTTTYEQYF.

The V gene is TRBV10-1, the J gene TRBJ2-7; maybe TRBD1 (6 bases). With 5 bases removed from V and 3 bases from J, the gap between germline ends came to 17 bases. The CDR3 sequence is 15 residues long. Germline V gene sequence: CDR1 WNHNN, CDR2 SYGVQD (reference sequence). CDR3 sequence: CASSPKSDRLYEQYF. In DNA form, the CDR3 reads TGCGCCAGCAGTCCAAAGTCCGACAGGCTCTACGAGCAGTACTTC.

V usage is TRBV7-9 and J usage is TRBJ1-1; no definite D call. Germline V gene sequence: CDR1 SEHNR, CDR2 FQNEAQ (reference sequence). Trimming cost V 2 bases and J 4 bases, with 11 bases left between them. The CDR3 sequence is 14 residues long. The CDR3 DNA reads TGTGCCAGCAGCTTATTGGGCGGGGTCACTGAAGCTTTCTTT. Amino acids: CASSLLGGVTEAFF.

V usage is TRBV7-9 and J usage is TRBJ1-2; 8 positions match TRBD1. Germline trimming cut 1 base from V and 5 bases from J; bases unmatched to any gene: 9. The germline CDR1 and CDR2 sequences are SEHNR and FQNEAQ (reference sequence). The CDR3 spans 16 residues. The CDR3 spells CASSLGQGNPGYGYTF. The CDR3 region has the DNA TGTGCCAGCAGCTTAGGACAGGGGAATCCGGGATATGGCTACACCTTC.

The CDR3: CASSSGGPVLEQYF. CDR3 bases: TGTGCCAGCAGTTCGGGAGGGCCAGTACTCGAGCAGTACTTC. The chain links TRBV6-2 or TRBV6-3 to TRBJ2-7; 8 positions match TRBD2. J gave up 6 bases and V 4 bases, and 8 bases lay outside the gene matches. There are 14 residues in the CDR3. The germline CDR1 and CDR2 sequences are MNHEY and SVGEGT.

The V and J genes are TRBV19 and TRBJ2-2; D is possibly TRBD2 (5 bases). Trimming took off 5 bases at V and 5 bases at J, with 15 bases between the two ends. Per the germline V gene, CDR1 is LNHDA and CDR2 is SQIVND (reference sequence). This CDR3 has 15 residues. The CDR3: CASSLGRGSTGELFF. The CDR3 DNA reads TGTGCCAGTAGTCTCGGAAGAGGGTCAACCGGGGAGCTGTTTTTT.

CDR3 region: CASSFRGRQGGELFF. The CDR3, as DNA: TGTGCCAGCAGTTTTCGCGGGAGACAAGGCGGGGAGCTGTTTTTT. The V and J genes are TRBV9 and TRBJ2-2, with 7 bases that match TRBD2. The CDR3 is made up of 15 amino acids. After removal of 5 bases from V and 7 bases from J, the junction contained 11 bases not matched to a gene. The germline gives CDR1 SGDLS, CDR2 YYNGEE. The whole variable domain, remainder taken from reference TRBV9 and TRBJ2-2, is DSGVTQTPKHLITATGQRVTLRCSPRSGDLSVYWYQQSLDQGLQFLIQYYNGEERAKGNILERFSAQQFPDLHSELNLSSLELGDSALYFCASSFRGRQGGELFFGEGSRLTVL.

This clone has just a few counts. The rearrangement uses TRBV15 and TRBJ2-7; a weak D match, TRBD1 (6 bases). The CDR3 has 15 amino acids. V gave up 1 base and J gave up 2 bases, with 12 bases separating them. The germline CDR1 and CDR2 sequences are LNHNV and YYDKDF (reference sequence). CDR3 nucleotide sequence: TGTGCCACCAGCAGAGCTGGGGGCCGGACCTACGAGCAGTACTTC. It yields the protein CATSRAGGRTYEQYF.

V gene TRBV2 combines with J gene TRBJ1-1, with a possible D match to TRBD1 (6 bases). Germline V gene sequence: CDR1 SNHLY, CDR2 FYNNEI. This CDR3 comprises 13 residues. V dropped 4 bases and J dropped 0 bases, with 6 bases sitting between them. DNA of the CDR3: TGTGCCAGCAGTGGACAGGTGAACACTGAAGCTTTCTTT. Translating it yields CASSGQVNTEAFF.

The CDR3 spells CASSRAGQGYEQYF. The CDR3 DNA reads as TGCGCCAGCAGTCGCGCCGGACAGGGCTACGAGCAGTACTTC. V usage is TRBV10-2 and J usage is TRBJ2-7; 8 positions agree with TRBD1. CDR3 length: 14 residues. In germline, CDR1 is WSHSY, CDR2 SAAADI. With V trimmed by 5 bases and J by 3 bases, 6 bases remained unmatched.

The rearrangement links TRBV9 to TRBJ2-1; tentatively, D is TRBD1 (5 bases). The V gene lost 0 bases and the J gene lost 7 bases, with 20 bases spanning the gap. CDR1 is SGDLS and CDR2 is YYNGEE in the germline V gene. This CDR3 has 17 amino acids. CDR3 loop: CASSVDKSSGPGNEQFF. The DNA of the CDR3 is TGTGCCAGCAGCGTAGATAAGAGTTCAGGGCCCGGGAATGAGCAGTTCTTC.

This sequence joins TRBV6-5 and TRBJ1-2; TRBD1 matches at 9 bases. The trim removed 4 bases at V and 3 bases at J, leaving 9 bases unmatched. There are 16 residues in the CDR3. The germline V gene encodes CDR1 MNHEY and CDR2 SVGAGI. CDR3: CASSSPGTGIDYGYTF. The CDR3 DNA sequence: TGTGCCAGCAGTTCTCCCGGGACAGGGATAGACTATGGCTACACCTTC.

The chain carries TRBV11-2 and TRBJ1-1; D remains ambiguous. CDR3 length: 16 residues. CDR1 is SGHAT, CDR2 FQNNGV, per germline. V shed 0 bases and J shed 0 bases, with 11 bases lying between them. The DNA of the CDR3 is TGTGCCAGCAGCTTAGATCTGTGGCCGATGAACACTGAAGCTTTCTTT. Protein: CASSLDLWPMNTEAFF.

This clone has a handful of counts. The rearrangement joins TRBV29-1 to TRBJ1-2; 11 bases map to TRBD1. CDR3 length: 13 residues. Unmatched junction bases numbered 3, after V lost 3 bases and J lost 6 bases. Germline loops: CDR1 SQVTM, CDR2 ANQGSEA. CDR3: CSVDSGQGDGYTF. Here the CDR3 DNA reads TGCAGCGTTGATTCGGGACAGGGGGATGGCTACACCTTC.

The gene calls are TRBV4-3 and TRBJ2-2; TRBD2 is a possible D gene (5 bases). CDR3 length: 16 residues. Germline values: CDR1 LGHNA, CDR2 YSLEER. V was pared by 3 bases and J by 3 bases, with 14 bases between. This chain's CDR3 is CASSQERFMDTGELFF. In DNA, the CDR3 is TGCGCCAGCAGCCAGGAGCGGTTTATGGACACCGGGGAGCTGTTTTTT.

The chain is built from TRBV9 and TRBJ2-7; 8 bases fit TRBD2. The CDR3 is made up of 15 amino acids. V lost 2 bases and J lost 4; bases outside the gene matches: 8. From germline, CDR1 is SGDLS and CDR2 YYNGEE. The CDR3 here is CASSVGSGGRYEQYF. In DNA form, the CDR3 reads TGTGCCAGCAGCGTTGGAAGCGGGGGTAGGTACGAGCAGTACTTC. The variable domain in full, completed from reference TRBV9 and TRBJ2-7, reads DSGVTQTPKHLITATGQRVTLRCSPRSGDLSVYWYQQSLDQGLQFLIQYYNGEERAKGNILERFSAQQFPDLHSELNLSSLELGDSALYFCASSVGSGGRYEQYFGPGTRLTVT.

V usage is TRBV5-8 and J usage is TRBJ2-3; D is ambiguous. The germline gives CDR1 SGHTS, CDR2 YDEGEE. The CDR3 has 12 residues. The V end lost 1 base, the J end lost 4 bases, and 4 bases lay between the germline ends. The CDR3 loop is CASSLRADTQYF. The DNA for the CDR3 is TGTGCCAGCAGCTTGCGCGCAGATACGCAGTATTTT. The full variable domain, completed using reference TRBV5-8 and TRBJ2-3, is EAGVTQSPTHLIKTRGQQATLRCSPISGHTSVYWYQQALGLGLQFLLWYDEGEERNRGNFPPRFSGRQFPNYSSELNVNALELEDSALYLCASSLRADTQYFGPGTRLTVL.

The chain carries TRBV19 and TRBJ2-2; D may be TRBD2 (6 bases). Trimming left V 7 bases short and J 4 bases short, with 19 bases between. CDR1 is LNHDA, CDR2 SQIVND, per germline (reference sequence). This CDR3 comprises 16 residues. CDR3 in amino acids: CASILGGAVGTGELFF. CDR3 sequence (DNA): TGTGCCAGTATCCTAGGCGGGGCAGTCGGCACCGGGGAGCTGTTTTTT.

This chain joins TRBV7-8 and TRBJ1-2; a possible D gene is TRBD1 (5 bases). The CDR3 covers 17 residues. Trimming pared 5 bases from V and 7 bases from J, leaving 26 bases between. CDR1 is SGHVS, CDR2 FQNEAQ, per germline. This CDR3 is CASSTDGGPADSIGYTF. As DNA, the CDR3 is TGTGCCAGCAGCACGGACGGGGGACCGGCGGATAGTATTGGCTACACCTTC.

The CDR3 sequence is CASSSILERKSSYNEQFF. CDR3 sequence (DNA): TGTGCCAGCAGTTCAATTCTAGAGCGGAAGAGCTCCTACAATGAGCAGTTCTTC. This chain connects TRBV28 to TRBJ2-1, with D possibly being TRBD2 (5 bases). Germline V CDR1 and CDR2: MDHEN, SYDVKM. V was pared by 4 bases and J by 0 bases, with 19 bases between. The CDR3 covers 18 residues.

The rearrangement links TRBV2 to TRBJ1-5, with a tentative D call TRBD1 (5 bases). V was shortened by 8 bases and J by 0 bases, with 8 bases between the two germline ends. The germline CDR1 and CDR2 sequences are SNHLY and FYNNEI. The CDR3 loop spans 13 amino acids. CDR3 sequence reads: CASHRGSNQPQHF. The CDR3, as DNA: TGTGCCAGCCATAGGGGTAGCAATCAGCCCCAGCATTTT. Variable domain in full (rest from reference TRBV2 and TRBJ1-5): EPEVTQTPSHQVTQMGQEVILRCVPISNHLYFYWYRQILGQKVEFLVSFYNNEISEKSEIFDDQFSVERPDGSNFTLKIRSTKLEDSAMYFCASHRGSNQPQHFGDGTRLSIL.

The V and J genes are TRBV18 and TRBJ2-3, with 7 bases lining up with TRBD2. The germline V gene has CDR1 KGHSH and CDR2 LQKENI. The CDR3 covers 16 residues. V shed 5 bases and J 6 bases; nucleotides not matched to a gene: 14. This CDR3 reads CASSALRAGVDDTQYF. The DNA of the CDR3 is TGTGCCAGCTCAGCGTTAAGGGCGGGAGTGGACGATACGCAGTATTTT.

The chain employs TRBV11-2 and TRBJ2-3, with no clear D. Germline CDR1 is SGHAT and CDR2 is FQNNGV. The CDR3 runs 15 residues. V dropped 4 bases and J dropped 1 base, with 12 bases sitting between them. The CDR3, as DNA: TGTGCCAGCAGCTCTTTAGGTCAGGGCACAGATACGCAGTATTTT. Residues: CASSSLGQGTDTQYF.